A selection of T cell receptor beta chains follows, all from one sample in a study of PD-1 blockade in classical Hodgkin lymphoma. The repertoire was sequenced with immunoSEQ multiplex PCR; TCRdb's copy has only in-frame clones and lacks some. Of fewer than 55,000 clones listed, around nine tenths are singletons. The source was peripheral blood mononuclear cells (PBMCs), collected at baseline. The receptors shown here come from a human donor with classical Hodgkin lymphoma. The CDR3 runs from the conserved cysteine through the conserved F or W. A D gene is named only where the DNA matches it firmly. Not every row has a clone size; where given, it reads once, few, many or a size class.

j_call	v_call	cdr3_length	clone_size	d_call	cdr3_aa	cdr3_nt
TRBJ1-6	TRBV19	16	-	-	CASSIGGNPGNSPLHF	TGTGCCAGTAGTATCGGGGGGAATCCGGGCAATTCACCCCTCCACTTT
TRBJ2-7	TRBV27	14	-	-	CASSPLGQTYEQYF	TGTGCCAGCAGTCCCTTAGGACAGACCTACGAGCAGTACTTC
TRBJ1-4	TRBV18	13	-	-	CASSPVRDEKLFF	TGTGCCAGCTCACCGGTCAGGGATGAAAAACTGTTTTTT
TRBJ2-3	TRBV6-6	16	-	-	CASSYGRGGSTDTQYF	TGTGCCAGCAGTTACGGAAGGGGAGGAAGCACAGATACGCAGTATTTT
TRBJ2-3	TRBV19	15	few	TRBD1	CASSKGQGATDTQYF	TGTGCCAGTAGTAAAGGACAGGGGGCCACAGATACGCAGTATTTT
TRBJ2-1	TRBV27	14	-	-	CASSLGLAHGEQFF	TGTGCCAGCAGTTTAGGGCTAGCGCATGGTGAGCAGTTCTTC
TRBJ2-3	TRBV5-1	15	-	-	CASSLGRGGTDTQYF	TGCGCCAGCAGCTTGGGGAGGGGAGGCACAGATACGCAGTATTTT
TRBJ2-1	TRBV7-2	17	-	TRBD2	CASSLELAGGPRGEQFF	TGTGCCAGCAGCTTAGAACTAGCGGGAGGCCCGAGGGGGGAGCAGTTCTTC
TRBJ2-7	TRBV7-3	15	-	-	CASSLMLGQGYEQYF	TGTGCCAGCAGCTTAATGCTAGGGCAGGGCTACGAGCAGTACTTC
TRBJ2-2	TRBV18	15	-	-	CASSPVEANTGELFF	TGTGCCAGCTCACCGGTAGAAGCGAACACCGGGGAGCTGTTTTTT
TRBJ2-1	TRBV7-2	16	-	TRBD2	CASSLGIAGGPREQFF	TGTGCCAGCAGCTTGGGCATAGCGGGAGGGCCACGGGAGCAGTTCTTC
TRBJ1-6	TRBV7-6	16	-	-	CASSLGPSSYNSPLHF	TGTGCCAGCAGCTTAGGGCCCAGCTCCTATAATTCACCCCTCCACTTT
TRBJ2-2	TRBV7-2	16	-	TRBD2	CASNPPGLAGTGELFF	TGTGCCAGCAACCCGCCGGGACTAGCTGGTACCGGGGAGCTGTTTTTT
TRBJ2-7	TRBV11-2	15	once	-	CASSIRGDWAYEQYF	TGTGCCAGCAGCATAAGGGGTGACTGGGCCTACGAGCAGTACTTC
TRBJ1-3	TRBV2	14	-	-	CASRGDRSGNTIYF	TGTGCCAGCAGGGGGGACCGTTCTGGAAACACCATATATTTT
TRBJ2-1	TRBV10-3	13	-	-	CAIRDSSSDEQFF	TGTGCCATCAGGGACAGTAGTTCGGATGAGCAGTTCTTC
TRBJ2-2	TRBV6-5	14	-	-	CASSYGRGTGELFF	TGTGCCAGCAGTTACGGGCGAGGCACCGGGGAGCTGTTTTTT
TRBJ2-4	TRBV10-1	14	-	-	CASSETGAKNIQYF	TGCGCCAGCAGTGAGACAGGGGCCAAAAACATTCAGTACTTC
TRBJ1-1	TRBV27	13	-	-	CATSRFGNTEAFF	TGTGCCACCAGCCGGTTTGGGAACACTGAAGCTTTCTTT
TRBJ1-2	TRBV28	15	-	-	CASSLVALANYGYTF	TGTGCCAGCAGTTTGGTGGCGCTAGCTAACTATGGCTACACCTTC
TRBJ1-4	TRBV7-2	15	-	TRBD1	CASSSRQGVDEKLFF	TGTGCCAGCAGCTCTCGACAGGGGGTAGATGAAAAACTGTTTTTT
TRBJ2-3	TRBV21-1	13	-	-	CASSKAGADTQYF	TGTGCCAGCAGCAAAGCGGGAGCAGATACGCAGTATTTT
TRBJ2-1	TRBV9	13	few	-	CASSPGHGAEQFF	TGTGCCAGCAGCCCCGGGCATGGGGCCGAGCAGTTCTTC
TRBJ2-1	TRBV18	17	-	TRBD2	CASSSRSSGGLRNEQFF	TGTGCCAGCTCATCTCGTAGTAGCGGGGGCCTCAGGAATGAGCAGTTCTTC
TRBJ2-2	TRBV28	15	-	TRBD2	CASFPGLAITGELFF	TGTGCCAGCTTCCCGGGACTAGCGATAACCGGGGAGCTGTTTTTT